The 9 T cell receptor beta chains below come from one sample, sequenced in a study of blood T cell repertoires in COVID-19. TCRdb keeps only in-frame clones here, not all; method: immunoSEQ multiplex PCR. In the table there are around 250,000 clones, about four fifths of which are singletons. Source material: peripheral blood. The receptors shown here come from a man aged 30 to 45 who had recovered from COVID-19.

This clone was detected once. The rearrangement joins TRBV5-4 to TRBJ2-1, with 9 positions matching TRBD1. Germline CDR1 SGHNT, CDR2 YYREEE (reference sequence). The V and J ends lost 4 bases and 3 bases, in that order; junction bases with no gene match: 5. CDR3 length: 15 residues. CDR3 DNA sequence: TGTGCCAGCAGCAATCCGGGACAGGGCTACAATGAGCAGTTCTTC. This codes for CASSNPGQGYNEQFF. The complete variable domain, with remaining parts taken from reference TRBV5-4 and TRBJ2-1, reads ETGVTQSPTHLIKTRGQQVTLRCSSQSGHNTVSWYQQALGQGPQFIFQYYREEENGRGNFPPRFSGLQFPNYSSELNVNALELDDSALYLCASSNPGQGYNEQFFGPGTRLTVL.

This chain links TRBV25-1 with TRBJ1-4; a weak D match, TRBD1 (5 bases). Germline values: CDR1 MGHDK, CDR2 SYGVNS. The CDR3 consists of 14 residues. The ends were cut back, 3 bases at V and 7 bases at J, with 12 bases in the middle. DNA of the CDR3: TGTGCCAGCAGTGACGGGGGGGAGGTTGAAAAACTGTTTTTT. Residues: CASSDGGEVEKLFF.

The gene calls are TRBV5-4 and TRBJ2-1; D may be TRBD1 (7 bases). From germline, CDR1 is SGHNT and CDR2 YYREEE (reference sequence). V lost 4 bases to trimming and J lost 7 bases, with 18 bases between them. The CDR3 loop spans 15 amino acids. CDR3: CASSRTGEVHNEQFF. As DNA, the CDR3 is TGTGCCAGCAGCCGAACAGGGGAGGTCCATAATGAGCAGTTCTTC.

The rearrangement links TRBV18 to TRBJ2-7; 8 nucleotides align to TRBD1. CDR1 is KGHSH, CDR2 LQKENI, per germline. V was pared by 3 bases and J by 0 bases, with 10 bases of the junction left unmatched. CDR3 length equals 17 residues. For the CDR3, the DNA is TGTGCCAGCTCACCTGTCGGTGGGACAGGCAACTCCTACGAGCAGTACGTC. Amino acid sequence: CASSPVGGTGNSYEQYV.

The chain is built from TRBV4-1 and TRBJ2-1, with 9 bases identical to TRBD1. The CDR3 extends over 15 amino acids. With 0 bases clipped from V and 7 bases from J, the junction kept 4 bases outside the gene matches. Per germline, CDR1 MGHRA and CDR2 YSYEKL. CDR3 in DNA: TGCGCCAGCAGCCAAGACGGGACAGGGACTAATGAGCAGTTCTTC. As protein: CASSQDGTGTNEQFF.

V usage is TRBV29-1 and J usage is TRBJ1-1, with D uncertain. The germline V gene has CDR1 SQVTM and CDR2 ANQGSEA. Trimming removed 3 bases at V and 4 bases at J, with 9 bases between. The CDR3 has 12 amino acids. CDR3: CSVDVGITEAFF. In DNA, the CDR3 is TGCAGCGTTGATGTCGGGATCACTGAAGCTTTCTTT.

The chain employs TRBV11-1 and TRBJ2-7; maybe TRBD2 (6 bases). The germline gives CDR1 SGHAT, CDR2 FQDESV (reference sequence). CDR3 length: 12 amino acids. Trimming left V 5 bases short and J 4 bases short, with 9 bases between. CDR3 sequence reads: CASSPGTYEQYF. CDR3 bases: TGTGCCAGCAGCCCAGGGACTTACGAGCAGTACTTC. Full variable domain (missing parts from reference TRBV11-1 and TRBJ2-7): EAEVAQSPRYKITEKSQAVAFWCDPISGHATLYWYRQILGQGPELLVQFQDESVVDDSQLPKDRFSAERLKGVDSTLKIQPAELGDSAMYLCASSPGTYEQYFGPGTRLTVT.

This clone was counted a few times. The chain employs TRBV11-3 and TRBJ2-2, with TRBD2 matching 12 bases. The ends lost 5 bases at V and 6 bases at J; junction bases unmatched: 1. The germline V gene has CDR1 SGHNT and CDR2 YENEEA. The CDR3 runs to 14 residues. The CDR3 loop is CASSPSGGAGELFF. The CDR3, as DNA: TGTGCCAGCAGCCCTAGCGGGGGGGCCGGGGAGCTGTTTTTT.

V usage is TRBV5-5 and J usage is TRBJ2-1; D call uncertain. V lost 1 base, J lost 12 bases, and 20 bases lay in between. Germline V gives CDR1 SGHKS, CDR2 YYEKEE (reference sequence). There are 15 residues in the CDR3. CDR3 in DNA: TGTGCCAGCAGCTTGCTTTTTTCAAGGTTGGGCGCGCAGTTCTTC. Translated: CASSLLFSRLGAQFF.